This T cell receptor (beta chain) is from a study of CD8+CD57+ T cells in acquired aplastic anemia (dated by TCRdb to 2016 to 2019). Context from the whole study: Extracted DNA from sorted CD4+ and CD8+ cells averaged around 2.9 ug, ranging from 0.2 to 27.4 ug. A CD8+CD57+ expansion meant a frequency higher than the mean frequency seen in healthy subjects.

Study-level results and caveats: Patients and healthy controls showed no significant difference in CD8+ Simpson's diversity (P=0.060). Roughly 30 CD8+ CDR3 sequences were found to be shared between patients and controls, but these sequences appeared to be highly expressed in patients and within the immunodominant clones of the patients.

Genomic DNA served as template for TCR beta VDJ combination and CDR3 sequence profiling. An Illumina HiSeq 2000 was used for TCR repertoire sequencing. In the source study's methods: TRBV/TRBJ rearrangement plots, CDR3 size and DJ length profiles, and Simpson's diversity index were used to assess repertoires. The most abundant DNA sequence in the deep sequencing data was taken as the immunodominant clone. CDR3 amino acid sequences were checked for sharing across subjects and were also compared against the VDJdb database and published repertoires. TCRdb applied fastp at Q25 and MiXCR to the public reads, then kept only in-frame beta chains. CDR3 protein sequences are deduplicated, and each keeps its most common genes and DNA. For this entry, the V and J calls and clone size follow TCRdb and not the study's own pipeline. The sample table contains 150,000 or so distinct CDR3 sequences; only one count was recorded for about 50% of them. The ten largest clonotypes hold 25% to 35% of the sample.

The CDR3, cysteine through phenylalanine, is 13 amino acids long. Only the CDR3 portion is preserved as DNA: 39 bases, with reading frame beginning at the first base. V sheds 3 bases and J sheds 5 bases, leaving 11 bases between their ends. The CDR1 and CDR2 encoded by the germline V gene (reference sequence) are SGHAT and FQDESV. Remarks on this clonotype: The clone's antigen remains unknown. A much more abundant neighbour one base away suggests this may be a read error.

Expansion of CD8+CD57+ cells had been shown by flow cytometry in the patients chosen for sequencing. Every patient had severe acquired aplastic anemia, diagnosed using the International Study of Aplastic Anemia and Agranulocytosis and Camitta criteria. At the time blood was sampled, none of the patients had received any therapy. In the study, sorted CD4+ and CD8+ blood T cells from patients with severe aplastic anemia and from healthy subjects underwent deep sequencing of TCR repertoires. Patients were enrolled in the USA under clinicaltrials.gov protocols 00001620, 01623167, 00001397, 00071045, 00081523 and 00961064. Ficoll-Paque density gradient centrifugation was used to isolate peripheral blood mononuclear cells. Before DNA was extracted, CD4+ and CD8+ T cells were sorted using either FACS or magnetic beads.

The clonotype originates from a human donor with aplastic anemia. The sequenced sample was sorted CD4+, CD8+, or CD8+CD57+ T cells (not recorded which) from PBMCs. The sequence joins TRBV11-1 to TRBJ2-7; the best D guess is TRBD2, with 6 bases matching. This receptor has the CDR3 CASSLEGEDEQYF. At the DNA level, the sequence is TGTGCCAGCAGCTTGGAGGGTGAGGACGAGCAGTACTTC.